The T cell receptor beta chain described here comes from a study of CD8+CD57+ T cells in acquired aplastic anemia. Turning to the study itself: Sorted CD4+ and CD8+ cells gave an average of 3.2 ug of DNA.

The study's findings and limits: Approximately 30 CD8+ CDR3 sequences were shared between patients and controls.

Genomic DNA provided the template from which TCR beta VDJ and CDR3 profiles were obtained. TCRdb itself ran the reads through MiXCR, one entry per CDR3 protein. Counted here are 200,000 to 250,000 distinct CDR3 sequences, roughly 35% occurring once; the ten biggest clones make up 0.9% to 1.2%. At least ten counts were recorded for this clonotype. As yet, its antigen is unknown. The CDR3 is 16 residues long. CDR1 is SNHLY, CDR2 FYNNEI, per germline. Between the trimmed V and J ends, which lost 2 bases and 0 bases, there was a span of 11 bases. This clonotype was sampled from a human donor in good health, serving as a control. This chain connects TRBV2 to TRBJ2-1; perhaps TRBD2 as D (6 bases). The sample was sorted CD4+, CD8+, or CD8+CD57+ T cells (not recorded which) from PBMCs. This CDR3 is CASSERSGSSYNEQFF. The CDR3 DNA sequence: TGTGCCAGCAGTGAACGTAGCGGTAGCTCCTACAATGAGCAGTTCTTC.